The present T cell receptor (beta chain) was sequenced within a study of PD-1 blockade in classical Hodgkin lymphoma. Relapse was seen in all patients after autologous stem cell transplantation, and brentuximab vedotin exposure was variable. Researchers pulled CD8+ T cells out of thawed PBMCs using magnetic negative selection. The CDR3 loop spans 17 amino acids. Germline V gene sequence: CDR1 SEHNR, CDR2 FQNEAQ (reference sequence). Trimming cost V 4 bases and J 0 bases; bases outside gene matches: 7. TCRdb's table, derived via immunoSEQ multiplex PCR, lists solely in-frame clones and lacks some. This sample has around 7,600 clones; around 84% occur once, and the top ten carry around 20%. Whole-study findings and limits: Before treatment, TCR diversity in newly diagnosed patients was reportedly lower than in healthy donors.

About this clone: Its antigen is unknown.

Sequenced material: CD8+ T cells from blood, taken at baseline. V usage is TRBV7-9 and J usage is TRBJ2-1; 9 nucleotides align to TRBD2. This sequence originates from a human donor with classical Hodgkin lymphoma. The CDR3 DNA reads TGTGCCAGCAGCTGGCTAGCGGGGTTTAGCTCCTACAATGAGCAGTTCTTC. Encoded protein: CASSWLAGFSSYNEQFF.